A selection of T cell receptor beta chains follows, all from one sample in a study of T cell responses to AZD1222 COVID-19 vaccine. Only in-frame clones appear in the TCRdb table, and some are missing; sequencing was by immunoSEQ multiplex PCR. The sample comprises 130,000 or so clones, over 80% of which are singletons, and 1.1% rests with the top ten. The sequences come from peripheral blood, collected on day 0 of AZD1222 vaccination. These receptors were collected from an adult in good health. CDR3s include the opening cysteine and the closing phenylalanine or tryptophan. The order of the fields is V gene, D gene, clone size, J gene, CDR3 DNA, CDR3 protein. D genes are given only for firm matches. Expanded clones are given a class, and other clones once, few, many or no size at all.

>TRBV11-2|-|-|TRBJ1-4
TGTGCCAGCAGCTTAGAACCGGGCAGTAAGCTGTTTTTT
CASSLEPGSKLFF
>TRBV30|TRBD1|-|TRBJ1-5
TGTGCCTGGAGTGTACAGGGGCTAAGGCCCCAGCATTTT
CAWSVQGLRPQHF
>TRBV23-1|-|few|TRBJ1-4
TGCGCCAGCAGTCAATCTATAGGGTGGAACAGTCCGAATGAAAAACTGTTTTTT
CASSQSIGWNSPNEKLFF
>TRBV30|TRBD2|-|TRBJ2-2
TGTGCCGGCCGCCCCGGGGGGAAGAGCACCGGGGAGCTGTTTTTT
CAGRPGGKSTGELFF
>TRBV7-8|TRBD1|-|TRBJ1-1
TGTGCCAGCAGCTTAGACAGGGGGCATGCGAACACTGAAGCTTTCTTT
CASSLDRGHANTEAFF
>TRBV18|-|-|TRBJ1-1
TGTGCCAGCTCACCCCGGTTTTTAGCACTGAACACTGAAGCTTTCTTT
CASSPRFLALNTEAFF
>TRBV27|TRBD1|-|TRBJ1-1
TGTGCCAGCAGGGGCGACAGGGGGCAACGGAACACTGAAGCTTTCTTT
CASRGDRGQRNTEAFF
>TRBV5-1|-|-|TRBJ2-7
TGCGCCAGCAGCTTGGATTCGCCACAGGGTTCCAGCTACAAGCAGTACTTC
CASSLDSPQGSSYKQYF
>TRBV3-1/TRBV3-2|-|once|TRBJ2-7
TGTGCCAGCAGCAAAGAGACAGGAACCTACGAGCAGTACTTC
CASSKETGTYEQYF
>TRBV25-1|-|-|TRBJ2-2
TGTGCCAGCAGTGCTGCCAGGGCCCGATTCGCGAACACCGGGGAGCTGTTTTTT
CASSAARARFANTGELFF
>TRBV6-5|-|-|TRBJ2-1
TGTGCCAGCAGTTACTCAAGTTGGCCGGAGCATGAGCAGTTCTTC
CASSYSSWPEHEQFF
>TRBV6-5|TRBD2|-|TRBJ2-7
TGTGCCAGCAGTAACGGACTAGCCGACCGCTACGAGCAGTACTTC
CASSNGLADRYEQYF
>TRBV4-2|-|-|TRBJ1-1
TGTGCCAGCAGCCTGGCCATCACAGCGAACACTGAAGCTTTCTTT
CASSLAITANTEAFF
>TRBV5-4|TRBD1|-|TRBJ1-1
TGTGCCAGCAGTCCTACAGGGGTTGGCACTGAAGCTTTCTTT
CASSPTGVGTEAFF
>TRBV13|-|-|TRBJ2-2
TGTGCCAGCAGCTTACCCCAGGGGGGTCACGGGGAGCTGTTTTTT
CASSLPQGGHGELFF
>TRBV2|-|-|TRBJ2-1
TGTGCCAGCAGTGAGGGCTCCTACAATGAGCAGTTCTTC
CASSEGSYNEQFF
>TRBV6-1|-|-|TRBJ2-7
TGTGCCAGCAGTGAAATATCGTCAGCTACAACCTACGAGCAGTACTTC
CASSEISSATTYEQYF
>TRBV5-4|TRBD1|-|TRBJ1-2
TGTGCCAGCACCATACCGACAGGGAGCTATGGCTACACCTTC
CASTIPTGSYGYTF
>TRBV9|TRBD2|-|TRBJ2-1
TGTGCCAGCAGCGTAACTAGCGGGAGTTTCAATGAGCAGTTCTTC
CASSVTSGSFNEQFF
>TRBV5-1|-|-|TRBJ2-1
TGCGCCAGCAGGGGGAGTGGGCGGGACAGATACAATGAGCAGTTCTTC
CASRGSGRDRYNEQFF
>TRBV2|-|-|TRBJ1-1
TGTGCCAGCAGGGGGGACACTCTGAACACTGAAGCTTTCTTT
CASRGDTLNTEAFF
>TRBV7-8|-|-|TRBJ1-1
TGTGCCAGCAGCGCCCTGTGGGGGGCGGTTGTCACTGAAGCTTTCTTT
CASSALWGAVVTEAFF
>TRBV7-6|-|few|TRBJ2-3
TGTGCCAGCAGACCACAGGGAGCCAAGGCGCAGTATTTT
CASRPQGAKAQYF